The present T cell receptor (beta chain) was sequenced within a study of naive and memory T cell subsets. Germline V gene lookup returns CDR1 SGHTA and CDR2 FQGNSA. This CDR3 has 14 amino acids. V was pared by 5 bases and J by 5 bases, with 12 bases between. This clonotype was recorded a few times. Its antigen is as yet unknown. Study-level results: Potentially, T cell activation and differentiation skew this RNA-based measurement.

The library had UMIs added by 3' ligation of an oligonucleotide to TCR cDNA. Whole-blood samples were more than 2 ml of peripheral blood from healthy adult volunteers. Reverse transcription used DNase-treated unsorted total RNA, aiming for roughly 1 to 1000 ng. Amplification of ligated cDNA took four PCR rounds with SP2 and nested alpha and beta constant primers. Blood and skin TCR RNA was reverse transcribed with alpha and beta constant primers. Each CDR3 protein is one row after TCRdb ran MiXCR on the 5' RACE reads. The table has roughly 48,000 distinct CDR3 sequences, around 5% seen once. The V gene is TRBV7-2, the J gene TRBJ2-2, with unresolved D. The receptor comes from a female donor in good health. The CDR3 spells CASSIDGCTGELFF. The CDR3, as DNA: TGTGCCAGCAGCATCGACGGGTGTACCGGGGAGCTGTTTTTT.